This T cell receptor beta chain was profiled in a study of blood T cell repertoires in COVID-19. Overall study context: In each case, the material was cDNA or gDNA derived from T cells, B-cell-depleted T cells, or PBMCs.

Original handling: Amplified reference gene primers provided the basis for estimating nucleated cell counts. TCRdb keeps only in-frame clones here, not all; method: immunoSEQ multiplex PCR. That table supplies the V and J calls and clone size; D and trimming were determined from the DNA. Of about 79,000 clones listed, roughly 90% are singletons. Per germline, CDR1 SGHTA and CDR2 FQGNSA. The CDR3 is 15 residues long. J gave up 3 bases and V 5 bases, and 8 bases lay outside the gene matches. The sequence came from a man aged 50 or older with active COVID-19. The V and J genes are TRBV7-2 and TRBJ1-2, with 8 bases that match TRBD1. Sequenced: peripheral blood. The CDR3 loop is CASSLSTGVDYGYTF. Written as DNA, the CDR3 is TGTGCCAGCAGCCTCTCGACAGGGGTGGACTATGGCTACACCTTC.